This TCR beta chain was captured in a study of CD8 T cells in Susac syndrome. Random hexamers primed reverse transcription of roughly 0.5 to 1 ug RNA. From the immunoSEQ multiplex PCR reads, TCRdb called clonotypes with MiXCR, one entry per CDR3 protein. Of nearly 70,000 distinct CDR3 sequences in the sample, around 93% were seen once. Trimming took off 3 bases at V and 1 base at J, with 22 bases between the two ends. Germline CDR1 is SGDLS and CDR2 is YYNGEE. This CDR3 has 19 amino acids. This clonotype was obtained from a human donor in good health. The chain recombines TRBV9 with TRBJ2-2; D not resolved. The sample comprised CD8+ T cells from PBMCs. The CDR3 is CASSAAPSLDGWNTGELFF. Written as DNA, the CDR3 is TGTGCCAGCAGCGCCGCGCCGAGCTTAGACGGGTGGAACACCGGGGAGCTGTTTTTT.